This TCR beta chain was profiled in a study of blood T cell repertoires in COVID-19. Background on the study: The origin of the acute and convalescent COVID-19 samples was the United States, Italy and Spain. PBMCs, B-cell-depleted T cells, or T cells provided the cDNA or gDNA that made up the material.

Germline V gene sequence: CDR1 KGHDR, CDR2 SFDVKD. The CDR3 is 13 amino acids. The V gene end was trimmed by 3 bases and the J gene end by 9 bases; junction bases not matched to a gene: 4. Per the authors' pipeline: Reference gene primer amplification yielded estimated nucleated cell counts. The repertoire was sequenced with immunoSEQ multiplex PCR; TCRdb's copy has only in-frame clones and lacks some. The D gene and trimming were derived from the DNA, and the V and J assignments and clone size from that table. The sample consists of around 320,000 clones, 70% to 90% of them appearing once. The V and J genes are TRBV24-1 and TRBJ2-3, with TRBD1 identical over 8 bases. The sample taken for sequencing was peripheral blood. The source of this sequence is a woman younger than 45 who had recovered from COVID-19. CDR3 in DNA: TGTGCCACCAGTGATCCGGACAGGGAGACGCAGTATTTT. This sequence encodes CATSDPDRETQYF.